This T cell receptor beta chain derives from a study of regulatory T cells in long-lasting Graves disease. Study context: Graves' patients, newly diagnosed, had taken antithyroid drugs under 3 months.

This clonotype was counted many times. With 2 bases clipped from V and 0 bases from J, the junction kept 8 bases outside the gene matches. The germline V gene has CDR1 ENHRY and CDR2 SYGVKD. There are 18 residues in the CDR3. Arm-PCR with iRepertoire HTBI primers amplified the CDR3 regions for these TCR beta libraries. In TCRdb, the multiplex PCR reads were re-called with MiXCR into one record per CDR3 protein. Of 370,000 or so distinct CDR3 sequences in the sample, roughly 15% were seen once. Time point given: newly diagnosed GD, antithyroid drugs for less than 3 months. PBMC RNA was the source of the TCR library. The same data also went into a second study, on T cells in Graves' hyperthyroidism and ophthalmopathy. This second report adds: Within blood appeared most thyroid clonotypes that had expanded above 0.001.

This chain joins TRBV10-3 and TRBJ2-1, with 9 bases matching TRBD2. This clonotype was sampled from a woman aged 18-29 years with Graves disease. The input for sequencing was peripheral blood mononuclear cells (PBMCs), taken at new diagnosis, from a patient treated with antithyroid drugs. The CDR3 DNA follows: TGTGCCATCAGTGAGGGGAGCGGGGGGACCCGCTCCTACAATGAGCAGTTCTTC. The encoded protein is CAISEGSGGTRSYNEQFF.